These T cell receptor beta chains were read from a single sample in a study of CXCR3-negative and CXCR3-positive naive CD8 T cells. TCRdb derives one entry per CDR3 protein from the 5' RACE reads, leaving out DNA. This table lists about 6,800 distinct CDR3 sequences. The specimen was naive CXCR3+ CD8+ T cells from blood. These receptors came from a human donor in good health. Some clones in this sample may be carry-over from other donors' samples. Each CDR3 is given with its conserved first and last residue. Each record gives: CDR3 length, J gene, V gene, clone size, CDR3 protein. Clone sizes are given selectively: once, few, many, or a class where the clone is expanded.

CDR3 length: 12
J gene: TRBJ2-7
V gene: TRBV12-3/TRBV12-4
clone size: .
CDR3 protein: CASSFYRDEQYF

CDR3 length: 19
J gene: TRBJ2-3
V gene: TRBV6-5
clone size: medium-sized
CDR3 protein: CASSYSINGREINPDTQYF

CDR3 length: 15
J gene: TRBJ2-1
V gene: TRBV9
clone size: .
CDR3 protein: CASSVAGAPYNEQFF

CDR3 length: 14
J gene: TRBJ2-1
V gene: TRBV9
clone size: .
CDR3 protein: CASSASTGINEQFF

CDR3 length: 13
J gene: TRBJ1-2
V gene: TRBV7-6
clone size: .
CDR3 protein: CASSYGTEYGYTF

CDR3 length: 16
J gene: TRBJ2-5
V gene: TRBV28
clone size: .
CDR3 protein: CASSQDREYFQETQYF

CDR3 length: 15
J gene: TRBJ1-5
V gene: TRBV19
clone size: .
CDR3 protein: CASTQLLGGNQPQHF

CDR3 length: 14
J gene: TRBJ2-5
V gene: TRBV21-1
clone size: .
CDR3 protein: CASTPPEGQETQYF

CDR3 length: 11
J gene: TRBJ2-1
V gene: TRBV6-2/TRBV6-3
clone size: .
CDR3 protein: CASSVPGEQFF

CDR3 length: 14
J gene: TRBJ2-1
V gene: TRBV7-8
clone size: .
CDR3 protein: CASSLAASYNEQFF

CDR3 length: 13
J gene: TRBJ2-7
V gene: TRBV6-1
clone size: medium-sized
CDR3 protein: CATRLGWDQEQYF

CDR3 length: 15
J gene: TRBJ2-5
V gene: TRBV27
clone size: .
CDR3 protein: CASSYREGHQETQYF

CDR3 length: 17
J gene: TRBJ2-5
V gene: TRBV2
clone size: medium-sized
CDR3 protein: CASSEGSGSSLAETQYF

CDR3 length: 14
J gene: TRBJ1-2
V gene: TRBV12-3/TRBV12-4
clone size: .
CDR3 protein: CASSSERTGNGYTF

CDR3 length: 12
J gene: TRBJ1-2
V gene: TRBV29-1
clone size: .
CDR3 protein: CSVQLGDYGYTF

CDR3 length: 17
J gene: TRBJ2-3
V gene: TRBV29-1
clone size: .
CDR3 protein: CSVIAVGGTGVVDTQYF

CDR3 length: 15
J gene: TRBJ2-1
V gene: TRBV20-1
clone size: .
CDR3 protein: CSAKLGPENYNEQFF

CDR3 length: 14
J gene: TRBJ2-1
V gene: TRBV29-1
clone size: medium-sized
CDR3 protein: CSVIGTSGDYEQFF

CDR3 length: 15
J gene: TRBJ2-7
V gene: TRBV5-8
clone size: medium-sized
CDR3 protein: CASSLLAGAYYEQYF

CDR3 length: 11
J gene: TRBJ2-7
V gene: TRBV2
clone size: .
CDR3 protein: CATQGGSPSYF

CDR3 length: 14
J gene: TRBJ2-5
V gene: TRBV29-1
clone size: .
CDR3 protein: CSVEGGEVGETQYF

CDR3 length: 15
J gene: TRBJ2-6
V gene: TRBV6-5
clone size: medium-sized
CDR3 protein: CASSYSQTGANVLTF

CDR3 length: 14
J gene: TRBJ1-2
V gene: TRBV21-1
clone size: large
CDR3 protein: CASSKGEGTYGYTF

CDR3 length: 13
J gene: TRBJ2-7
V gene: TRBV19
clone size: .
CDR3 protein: CATRDGATYEQYF

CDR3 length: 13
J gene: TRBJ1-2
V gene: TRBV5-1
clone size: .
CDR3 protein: CASLLTTFYGYTF

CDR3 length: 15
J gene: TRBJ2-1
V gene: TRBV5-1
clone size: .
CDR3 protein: CASSFTGTGVNEQFF

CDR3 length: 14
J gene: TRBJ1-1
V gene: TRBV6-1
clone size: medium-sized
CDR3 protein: CASSEPAAGFEAFF

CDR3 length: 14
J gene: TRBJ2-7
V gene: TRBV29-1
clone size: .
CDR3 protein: CSVERTGGAYEQYF

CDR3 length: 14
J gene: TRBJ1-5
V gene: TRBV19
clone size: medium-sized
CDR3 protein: CASSITSTGPPQHF

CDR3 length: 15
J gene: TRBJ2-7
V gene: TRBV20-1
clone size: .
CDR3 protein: CSARSYLENPYEQYF

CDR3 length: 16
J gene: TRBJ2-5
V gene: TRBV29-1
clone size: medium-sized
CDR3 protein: CSVVPTERGEGETQYF

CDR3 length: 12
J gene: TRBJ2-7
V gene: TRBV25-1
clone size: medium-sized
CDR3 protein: CASTVGGDEQYF

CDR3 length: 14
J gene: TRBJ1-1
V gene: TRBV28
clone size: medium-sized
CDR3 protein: CASSLTSSGTEAFF

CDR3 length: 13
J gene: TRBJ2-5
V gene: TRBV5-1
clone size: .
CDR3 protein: CASSVGQGETQYF

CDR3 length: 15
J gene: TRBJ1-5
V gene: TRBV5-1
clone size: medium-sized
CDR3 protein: CASSLAGGSNQPQHF

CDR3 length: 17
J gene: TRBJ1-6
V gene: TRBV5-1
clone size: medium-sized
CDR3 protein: CASSHRQDRAYNSPLHF

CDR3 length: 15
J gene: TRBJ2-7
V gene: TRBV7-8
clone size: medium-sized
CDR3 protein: CASSLILAGFYEQYF

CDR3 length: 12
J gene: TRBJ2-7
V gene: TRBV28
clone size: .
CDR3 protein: CASSAPSYEQYF

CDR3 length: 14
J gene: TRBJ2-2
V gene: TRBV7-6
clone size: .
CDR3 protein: CASSWEFNTGELFF

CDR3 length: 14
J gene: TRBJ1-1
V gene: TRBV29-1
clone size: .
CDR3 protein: CSGSTLEGYTEAFF

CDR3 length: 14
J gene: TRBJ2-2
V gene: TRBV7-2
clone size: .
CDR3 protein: CARQRGPYTGELFF

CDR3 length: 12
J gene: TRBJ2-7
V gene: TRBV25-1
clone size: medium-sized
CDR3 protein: CASSEGLYEQYF

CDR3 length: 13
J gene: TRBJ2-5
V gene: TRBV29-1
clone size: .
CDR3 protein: CSVVLRAEETQYF

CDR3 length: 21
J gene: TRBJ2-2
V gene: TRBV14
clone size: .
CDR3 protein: CASSQEWRGEAGAPNTGELFF

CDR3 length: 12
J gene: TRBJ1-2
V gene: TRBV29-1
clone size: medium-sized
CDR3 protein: CSVEAANYGYTF

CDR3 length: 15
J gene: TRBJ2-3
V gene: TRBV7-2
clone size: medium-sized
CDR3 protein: CASSRLTSDTDTQYF

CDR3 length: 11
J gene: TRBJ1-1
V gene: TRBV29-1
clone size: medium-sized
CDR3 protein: CSVDGSTEAFF

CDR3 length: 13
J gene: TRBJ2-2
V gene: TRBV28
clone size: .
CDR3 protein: CASSLTNTGELFF

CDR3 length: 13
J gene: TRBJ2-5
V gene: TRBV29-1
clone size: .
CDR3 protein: CSVVGTKGETQYF

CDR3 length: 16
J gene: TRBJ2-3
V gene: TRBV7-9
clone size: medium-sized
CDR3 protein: CASSLPTGDLADTQYF

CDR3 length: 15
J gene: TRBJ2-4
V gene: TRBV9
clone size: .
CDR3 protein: CASSDEGSAKNIQYF

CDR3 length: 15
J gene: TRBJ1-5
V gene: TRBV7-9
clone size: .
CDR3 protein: CASSLAGRLDQPQHF

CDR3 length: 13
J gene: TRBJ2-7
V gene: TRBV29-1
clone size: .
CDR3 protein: CSVAKTDSYEQYF

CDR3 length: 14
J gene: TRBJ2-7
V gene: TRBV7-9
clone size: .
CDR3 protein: CASSPIEGQGVQYF

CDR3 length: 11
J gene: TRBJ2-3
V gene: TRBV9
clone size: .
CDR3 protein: CASSVGDTQYF

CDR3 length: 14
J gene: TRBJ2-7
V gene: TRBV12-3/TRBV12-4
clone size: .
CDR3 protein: CASNSGTGDYEQYF

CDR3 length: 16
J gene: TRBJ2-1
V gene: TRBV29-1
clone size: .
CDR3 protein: CSVVGGLALQGNEQFF

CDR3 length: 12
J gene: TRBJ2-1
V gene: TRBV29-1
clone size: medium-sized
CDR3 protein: CSVELLMDEQFF

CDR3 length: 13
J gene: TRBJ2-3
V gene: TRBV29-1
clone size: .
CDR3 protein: CSMSGAPTDTQYF

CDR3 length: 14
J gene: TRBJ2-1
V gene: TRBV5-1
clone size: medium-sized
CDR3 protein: CASSAEGQAHGQFF